The 17 T cell receptor beta chains in this list originate from one sample, sequenced in a study of human T cells and chemical hapten exposure. Described time point: pre-sensitization, week 0. As for treatment: therapeutic diphenylcyclopropenone sensitization with weekly scalp DPC. Via MiXCR, TCRdb re-called the RACE reads, giving one row per CDR3 protein. The sample holds tens of thousands of distinct CDR3 sequences, 10% to 12% seen once. The sequencing used whole blood, collected in connection with sensitization to the hapten diphenylcyclopropenone (DPC). The receptor source for this set is a middle-aged woman with alopecia areata. Some clones in this sample may be carry-over from other donors' samples.

This chain links TRBV6-2 or TRBV6-3 with TRBJ2-5; 10 bases line up with TRBD2. The length of the CDR3 is 15 residues. V dropped 2 bases and J dropped 5; count of bases not matched to a gene: 5. Germline V gives CDR1 MNHEY, CDR2 SVGEGT. The CDR3 DNA is TGTGCCAGCAGTTACCATACTAGCGGGATGGAGACCCAGTACTTC. Protein: CASSYHTSGMETQYF.

This clonotype was found a few times. CDR3 sequence: CASSRPTGQLNEKLFF. CDR3 bases: TGTGCCAGCAGCCGACCTACGGGACAGCTGAATGAAAAACTGTTTTTT. The chain is built from TRBV11-2 and TRBJ1-4, with 7 nucleotides matching TRBD1. Germline V gene lookup returns CDR1 SGHAT and CDR2 FQNNGV. The CDR3 spans 16 residues. The ends lost 5 bases at V and 5 bases at J; junction bases unmatched: 11.

This clonotype occurred many times. CDR3 sequence (DNA): TGCGCCAGCAGTGGGGGGAACAGCTACAATGAGCAGTTCTTC. Encoded protein: CASSGGNSYNEQFF. The chain joins TRBV5-1 to TRBJ2-1, with D perhaps TRBD2 (6 bases). There are 14 residues in the CDR3. The germline CDR1 and CDR2 sequences are SGHRS and YFSETQ. V was clipped by 5 bases and J by 3 bases, with 12 bases between them.

The chain recombines TRBV29-1 with TRBJ2-3, with a possible D match to TRBD2 (6 bases). Looked up from germline, CDR1 is SQVTM and CDR2 is ANQGSEA. Trimming removed 5 bases from V and 3 bases from J, with 18 bases in between. This CDR3 region has 15 residues. This CDR3 is CSVSSRRGPTDTQYF. In DNA form, the CDR3 reads TGCAGCGTTTCCTCCCGGAGGGGCCCGACAGATACGCAGTATTTT.

The chain combines TRBV11-3 with TRBJ2-1; TRBD2 matches at 8 bases. CDR1 is SGHNT, CDR2 YENEEA, per germline. V shed 4 bases, J shed 0 bases, and the junction held 5 bases outside the gene matches. The CDR3 spans 16 residues. As DNA, the CDR3 is TGTGCCAGCAGCTCACTAGCGGCCAGCTCCTACAATGAGCAGTTCTTC. It yields the protein CASSSLAASSYNEQFF.

This clonotype was detected only once. The CDR3 sequence is CSARDHPSGRGEQYF. CDR3 coding DNA: TGCAGTGCTAGAGATCACCCTAGCGGGAGAGGAGAACAGTACTTC. The rearrangement links TRBV20-1 to TRBJ2-7, with 10 bases lining up with TRBD2. Germline CDR1 and CDR2: DFQATT and SNEGSKA (reference sequence). V trimming: 0 bases; J trimming: 10 bases; junction bases outside the gene matches: 12. The CDR3 has 15 amino acids.

This clonotype was counted ten times or more. V and J are TRBV11-2 and TRBJ2-2, with 11 bases that match TRBD2. Germline CDR1 reads SGHAT; CDR2 reads FQNNGV. V lost 5 bases and J lost 1; bases outside the gene matches: 3. The CDR3 contains 16 residues. The DNA for the CDR3 is TGTGCCAGCAGCCCTGGGACTAGCGGGAACACCGGGGAGCTGTTTTTT. This sequence encodes CASSPGTSGNTGELFF.

This clonotype was observed a few times. V gene TRBV28 combines with J gene TRBJ2-5; TRBD1 might be the D (6 bases). Between the trimmed V and J ends, which lost 5 bases and 5 bases, there was a span of 18 bases. CDR1 MDHEN and CDR2 SYDVKM come from the germline V gene. CDR3 size: 15 residues. The CDR3 here is CASSLRGAGRETQYF. As DNA, the CDR3 is TGTGCCAGCAGTCTCAGGGGCGCAGGGCGGGAGACCCAGTACTTC.

This clonotype was counted between two and nine times. The chain recombines TRBV18 with TRBJ1-1; maybe TRBD1 (5 bases). The CDR3 is made up of 15 amino acids. Germline loops: CDR1 KGHSH, CDR2 LQKENI. The V and J ends lost 4 bases and 3 bases respectively, with 15 bases between them. The CDR3 region has the DNA TGTGCCAGCTCACGAACGGGGGGGACGGACACTGAAGCTTTCTTT. The encoded protein is CASSRTGGTDTEAFF.

This clonotype was observed a handful of times. The chain is built from TRBV28 and TRBJ2-2, with D unclear. The germline gives CDR1 MDHEN, CDR2 SYDVKM. This CDR3 contains 14 residues. Trimming removed 5 bases from V and 1 base from J, with 8 bases in between. CDR3 in amino acids: CASSTNLNTGELFF. CDR3 DNA sequence: TGTGCCAGCAGTACCAACCTGAACACCGGGGAGCTGTTTTTT.

This clonotype was seen at least ten times. The chain is built from TRBV3-1 and TRBJ1-6; possible D gene TRBD1, 5 bases. Germline CDR1 LGHDT, CDR2 YNNKEL (reference sequence). V lost 0 bases, J lost 10 bases, and 13 bases lay in between. This CDR3 is 15 amino acids long. The DNA for the CDR3 is TGTGCCAGCAGCCAAGAAGCTGGGGCAGGATCACCCCTCCACTTT. Amino acid sequence: CASSQEAGAGSPLHF. Full variable domain (remainder filled in from reference TRBV3-1 and TRBJ1-6): DTAVSQTPKYLVTQMGNDKSIKCEQNLGHDTMYWYKQDSKKFLKIMFSYNNKELIINETVPNRFSPKSPDKAHLNLHINSLELGDSAVYFCASSQEAGAGSPLHFGNGTRLTVT.

At least ten counts were recorded for this clonotype. J is TRBJ1-2 and V is TRBV6-5; D uncertain. Germline-derived CDR1 and CDR2 are MNHEY and SVGAGI. V was pared by 6 bases and J by 1 base, with 21 bases between. The CDR3 loop spans 17 amino acids. CDR3 loop: CASSPDPHSSYNYGYTF. The CDR3 nucleotides read TGTGCCAGCAGCCCCGACCCCCATTCCTCCTATAACTATGGCTACACCTTC.

This clonotype was found a few times. This sequence joins TRBV7-6 and TRBJ1-3, with TRBD1 as a possible D gene (6 bases). Germline V gene data show CDR1 as SGHVS and CDR2 as FNYEAQ. This CDR3 spans 16 amino acids. Trimming cost V 5 bases and J 0 bases, with 14 bases left between them. In DNA form, the CDR3 reads TGTGCCAGCAGCGCAACCGGACAGAGCTCTGGAAACACCATATATTTT. Protein sequence: CASSATGQSSGNTIYF. Full variable domain (missing parts from reference TRBV7-6 and TRBJ1-3): GAGVSQSPRYKVTKRGQDVALRCDPISGHVSLYWYRQALGQGPEFLTYFNYEAQQDKSGLPNDRFSAERPEGSISTLTIQRTEQRDSAMYRCASSATGQSSGNTIYFGEGSWLTVV.

The sample holds a few counts of this clonotype. V and J are TRBV12-3 or TRBV12-4 and TRBJ2-1; tentatively, D is TRBD1 (5 bases). V gave up 7 bases and J gave up 2 bases, with 18 bases separating them. The CDR3 contains 16 residues. This CDR3 is CASTPLGLGAYNEQFF. The CDR3 coding sequence is TGTGCCAGCACCCCCCTCGGGTTAGGGGCCTACAATGAGCAGTTCTTC.

In this sample, this clonotype turned up a few times. V gene TRBV2 combines with J gene TRBJ2-7, with D possibly matching TRBD2 (6 bases). The V gene lost 5 bases and the J gene lost 3 bases, with 11 bases spanning the gap. The CDR3 is 13 residues long. The germline CDR1 and CDR2 sequences are SNHLY and FYNNEI. The CDR3 loop reads CASSNQGLYEQYF. The CDR3 region has the DNA TGTGCCAGCAGTAATCAGGGACTCTACGAGCAGTACTTC.

This clonotype was recorded at least ten times. This rearrangement joins TRBV4-3 to TRBJ2-7, with 9 bases lining up with TRBD1. V gave up 1 base and J gave up 7 bases; unmatched junction bases: 8. This CDR3 comprises 15 residues. Germline CDR1 LGHNA, CDR2 YSLEER. The CDR3 nucleotides are TGCGCCAGCAGCCAAGCAGGACAGGGGACGGGGGAGCAGTACTTC. Protein sequence: CASSQAGQGTGEQYF.

J is TRBJ2-7 and V is TRBV2; 9 bases line up with TRBD2. The CDR3 runs 15 residues. CDR1 SNHLY and CDR2 FYNNEI come from the germline V gene. V shed 6 bases, J shed 2 bases, and the junction held 8 bases outside the gene matches. This CDR3 is CASSKLAGITYEQYF. For the CDR3, the DNA is TGTGCCAGCAGCAAGCTAGCGGGGATCACCTACGAGCAGTACTTC.